Shown below are 13 T cell receptor beta chains from a single sample sequenced in a study of shared clonotypes between healthy human individuals. Clones were read by immunoSEQ multiplex PCR, and TCRdb kept only the in-frame ones, dropping some. The data show 2 million to 3 million clones, with roughly 93% seen just once and around 0.37% held by the top ten. Material: naive CD4+ T cells from PBMCs. Subset noted: CD45RA+ positively selected. The receptors shown here come from a man aged 18 to 35 in good health. Some clones in this sample may be carry-over from other donors' samples.

The gene calls are TRBV5-1 and TRBJ2-5; 7 bases agree with TRBD1. V dropped 3 bases and J dropped 2; count of bases not matched to a gene: 7. This CDR3 is 15 amino acids long. Germline V gene sequence: CDR1 SGHRS, CDR2 YFSETQ. CDR3 DNA sequence: TGCGCCAGCAGCTCGAAGGGACAGCGACAAGAGACCCAGTACTTC. Translating it yields CASSSKGQRQETQYF.

On this clone: The sample carries other DNA sequences with the same CDR3. V usage is TRBV6-5 and J usage is TRBJ1-4; D is undetermined. This CDR3 is 13 amino acids long. The germline gives CDR1 MNHEY, CDR2 SVGAGI. V dropped 0 bases and J dropped 5 bases, with 4 bases sitting between them. CDR3 nucleotide sequence: TGTGCCAGCAGTTACTCGGGGAATGAAAAACTGTTTTTT. Protein product: CASSYSGNEKLFF.

The DNA for the CDR3 is TGTGCCAGCAGTTTGGAAGTAGGGACAGGGGAAGCTTTCTTT. Amino acid sequence: CASSLEVGTGEAFF. The V call is TRBV28, the J call TRBJ1-1; the match to TRBD1 covers 9 bases. Germline CDR1 is MDHEN and CDR2 is SYDVKM. The CDR3 spans 14 residues. The J segment lost 8 bases and the V segment lost 3 bases, leaving 7 bases of the junction unmatched.

CDR3 sequence reads: CASSLGGSNTEAFF. The CDR3 region has the DNA TGTGCCAGCAGTCTAGGGGGCTCGAACACTGAAGCTTTCTTT. The chain has TRBV6-6 and TRBJ1-1, with TRBD1 matching over 7 bases. V lost 5 bases and J lost 1; bases outside the gene matches: 4. The CDR3 has 14 amino acids. CDR1 and CDR2 (germline): MNHNY, SVGAGI (reference sequence).

This CDR3 reads CASSLRSRSRNLAYEQYF. For the CDR3, the DNA is TGTGCCAGCAGCTTAAGGAGCAGGTCGAGGAATCTCGCCTACGAGCAGTACTTC. The V and J genes are TRBV7-8 and TRBJ2-7; the D is unclear. Trimming shortened V by 2 bases and J by 2 bases, and 22 bases separated the two germline ends. In germline, CDR1 is SGHVS, CDR2 FQNEAQ. The CDR3 runs to 18 residues.

The chain has TRBV28 and TRBJ2-7, with 7 bases identical to TRBD1. The CDR3 length is 16 residues. V shed 7 bases and J 3 bases; nucleotides not matched to a gene: 15. Germline-derived CDR1 and CDR2 are MDHEN and SYDVKM. The chain's CDR3 is CASTHPHRGGHYEQYF. CDR3 bases: TGTGCCAGCACCCATCCGCACAGGGGCGGGCACTACGAGCAGTACTTC.

To note about this clone: In the same sample, other DNA sequences code for this CDR3. The rearrangement joins TRBV7-3 to TRBJ2-1; D possibly corresponds to TRBD2 (5 bases). Per germline, CDR1 SGHTA and CDR2 FQGTGA. CDR3 length: 14 amino acids. The germline V and J ends were trimmed by 5 bases and 6 bases, with 14 bases remaining between them. The CDR3 loop reads CASSLLAGTNEQFF. The DNA of the CDR3 is TGTGCCAGCAGCCTCCTGGCGGGTACCAATGAGCAGTTCTTC. The full variable domain, completed using reference TRBV7-3 and TRBJ2-1, is GAGVSQTPSNKVTEKGKYVELRCDPISGHTALYWYRQSLGQGPEFLIYFQGTGAADDSGLPNDRFFAVRPEGSVSTLKIQRTERGDSAVYLCASSLLAGTNEQFFGPGTRLTVL.

This rearrangement joins TRBV7-3 to TRBJ2-5; 9 bases are a match to TRBD1. The CDR3 covers 14 residues. V was pared by 5 bases and J by 5 bases, with 6 bases of the junction left unmatched. In germline, CDR1 is SGHTA, CDR2 FQGTGA. CDR3 region: CASSANRGLETQYF. CDR3 in DNA: TGTGCCAGCAGCGCGAACAGGGGGCTTGAGACCCAGTACTTC.

V is TRBV5-4 and J is TRBJ1-6, with TRBD1 matching 12 bases. Unmatched junction bases numbered 6, after V lost 3 bases and J lost 8 bases. This CDR3 has 16 amino acids. Germline-derived CDR1 and CDR2 are SGHNT and YYREEE (reference sequence). Written as DNA, the CDR3 is TGTGCCAGCAGCTGGGGGACAGGGGGCGATTATTCACCCCTCCACTTT. It yields the protein CASSWGTGGDYSPLHF.

This chain's CDR3 is CASSQDTRGWRGQGHTDTQYF. The CDR3 DNA reads as TGCGCCAGCAGCCAAGATACCAGAGGGTGGCGGGGACAGGGGCACACAGATACGCAGTATTTT. The rearrangement links TRBV4-1 to TRBJ2-3, with 10 bases lining up with TRBD1. The trim removed 0 bases at V and 2 bases at J, leaving 17 bases unmatched. Germline loops: CDR1 MGHRA, CDR2 YSYEKL. This CDR3 contains 21 residues.

The chain joins TRBV7-9 to TRBJ2-1; TRBD2 agrees at 10 bases. The J segment lost 8 bases and the V segment lost 5 bases, leaving 9 bases of the junction unmatched. The germline gives CDR1 SEHNR, CDR2 FQNEAQ (reference sequence). This CDR3 has 15 residues. The CDR3 loop is CASSPSGRAADEQFF. The CDR3 DNA sequence: TGTGCCAGCAGCCCAAGCGGGAGGGCTGCGGATGAGCAGTTCTTC.

This clone came up a few times. The CDR3 DNA reads as TGTGCCAGCAGCTTAAGGCCCTCGGGGGAGACCCAGTACTTC. The encoded protein is CASSLRPSGETQYF. The genes are TRBV7-3 and TRBJ2-5; TRBD2 is a possible D gene (5 bases). CDR3 length equals 14 residues. V shed 1 base and J shed 5 bases, with 11 bases lying between them. The germline gives CDR1 SGHTA, CDR2 FQGTGA.

The rearrangement joins TRBV27 to TRBJ1-5; D is perhaps TRBD1 (5 bases). Trimming removed 6 bases at V and 5 bases at J, with 20 bases between. The CDR3 is 16 residues long. Germline CDR1 MNHEY, CDR2 SMNVEV (reference sequence). CDR3 protein: CASSSLGPGGYQPQHF. The DNA of the CDR3 is TGTGCCAGCAGCTCTCTAGGTCCCGGGGGGTATCAGCCCCAGCATTTT.